The clone carrying this T cell receptor beta chain was seen ten or more times. TCRdb reprocessed the RACE reads with MiXCR, giving one entry per CDR3 protein. Among about 69,000 distinct CDR3 sequences listed, about 9.3% were seen once. J lost 0 bases, V lost 5 bases, and 9 bases had no gene match. This CDR3 is 18 amino acids long. The germline V gene encodes CDR1 SGHRS and CDR2 YFSETQ. This sample is part of a study of human T cells and chemical hapten exposure. Study overall: Mostly female, the patients presented with alopecia areata, totalis or universalis.

Noted time point: patch test 2, 6 weeks after DPC sensitization. Treatment noted: therapeutic diphenylcyclopropenone sensitization with weekly scalp DPC. This receptor was taken from a woman aged 45 to 65 with alopecia areata. Some clones in this sample may be carry-over from other donors' samples. The V and J genes are TRBV5-1 and TRBJ2-3; 13 nucleotides align to TRBD2. The source was whole blood, collected in connection with sensitization to the hapten diphenylcyclopropenone (DPC). In DNA, the CDR3 is TGCGCCAGCAGGGCCGGGACTAGCGGGATCCCTAGCACAGATACGCAGTATTTT. Protein product: CASRAGTSGIPSTDTQYF.